This T cell receptor (beta chain) was recorded in a study of CXCR3-negative and CXCR3-positive naive CD8 T cells. Study-wide results and caveats: Naive cells positive for CXCR3 carried more hydrophobic TRB CDR3s than CXCR3-negative ones. TRBV-TRBJ usage matched between naive CXCR3-negative and CXCR3-positive cells but not between memory cells.

As to this clonotype: Its specificity is unknown.

UMI-labeled TRB cDNA libraries were prepared by 5' RACE. TCRdb re-analyzed the 5' RACE reads; it lists each CDR3 protein once, without DNA. The table counts about 150,000 distinct CDR3 sequences; 0.49% lies in the top ten. The CDR3 length is 15 residues. Germline V gene data show CDR1 as SEHNR and CDR2 as FQNEAQ (reference sequence). Sample: naive CXCR3+ CD8+ T cells from blood. Subset specified: CD45RO-CCR7+CD27+CD95- naive CD8+ T cells expressing CXCR3 (TNR3+). The receptor was derived from a human donor in good health. Some clones in this sample may be carry-over from other donors' samples. The chain recombines TRBV7-9 with TRBJ1-5; TCRdb lists TRBD1, though no DNA is available to test this call. The CDR3: CASSSGTGPNQPQHF.